This entry is about one TCR beta chain. The target antigen is unknown. cDNA molecules carried unique molecular identifiers, and template switching added a universal primer site. Each CDR3 protein is one row after TCRdb ran MiXCR on the 5' RACE reads. The sample contains approximately 600,000 distinct CDR3 sequences, around 9.6% of which appear only once. Germline lookup yields CDR1 SGHRS and CDR2 YFSETQ. This CDR3 has 13 residues. The ends were cut back, 4 bases at V and 7 bases at J, with 12 bases in the middle. All donors comprised healthy Caucasians. This entry comes from a study of identical twins. General observations from the study: Instead of following the same donors, the conclusions were based on cross-sectional statistical analysis. Memory repertoires lacked the insertion deficit that abundant cord blood beta clonotypes showed.

This sample also appeared in a second study, on yellow fever vaccine responses in identical twins.

The chain carries TRBV5-1 and TRBJ2-1; the D gene is possibly TRBD2 (6 bases). This receptor was identified in a woman aged 18 to 35 in good health. Sequenced input: PBMCs. For the CDR3, the DNA is TGCGCCAGCAGCGTCGGCCTAGCGAATGAGCAGTTCTTC. Its translation: CASSVGLANEQFF.